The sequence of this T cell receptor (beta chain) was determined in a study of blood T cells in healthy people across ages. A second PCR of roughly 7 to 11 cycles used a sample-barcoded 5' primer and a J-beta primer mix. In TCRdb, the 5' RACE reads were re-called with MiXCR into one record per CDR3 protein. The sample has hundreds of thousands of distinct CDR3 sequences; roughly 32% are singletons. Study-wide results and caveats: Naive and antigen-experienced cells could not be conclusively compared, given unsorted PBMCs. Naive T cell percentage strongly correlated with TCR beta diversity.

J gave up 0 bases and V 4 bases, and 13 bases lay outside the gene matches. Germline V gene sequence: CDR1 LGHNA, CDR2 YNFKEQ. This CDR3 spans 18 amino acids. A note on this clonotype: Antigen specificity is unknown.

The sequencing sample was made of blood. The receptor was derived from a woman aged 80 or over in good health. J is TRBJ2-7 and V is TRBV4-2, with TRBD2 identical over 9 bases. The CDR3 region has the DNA TGTGCCAGCAGCCGGGGCGTATGGGAGCGGGAGGCCTCCTACGAGCAGTACTTC. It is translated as CASSRGVWEREASYEQYF.